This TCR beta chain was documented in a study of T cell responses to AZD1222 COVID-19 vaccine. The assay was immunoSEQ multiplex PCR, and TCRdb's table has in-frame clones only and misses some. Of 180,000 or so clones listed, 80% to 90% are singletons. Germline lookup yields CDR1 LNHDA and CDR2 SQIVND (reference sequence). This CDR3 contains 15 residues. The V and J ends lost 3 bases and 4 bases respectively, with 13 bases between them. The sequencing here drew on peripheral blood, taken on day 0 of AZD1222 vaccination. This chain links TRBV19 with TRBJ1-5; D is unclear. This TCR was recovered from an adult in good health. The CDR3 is CASSMSQFLNQPQHF. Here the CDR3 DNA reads TGTGCCAGTAGTATGAGTCAGTTTCTGAATCAGCCCCAGCATTTT.